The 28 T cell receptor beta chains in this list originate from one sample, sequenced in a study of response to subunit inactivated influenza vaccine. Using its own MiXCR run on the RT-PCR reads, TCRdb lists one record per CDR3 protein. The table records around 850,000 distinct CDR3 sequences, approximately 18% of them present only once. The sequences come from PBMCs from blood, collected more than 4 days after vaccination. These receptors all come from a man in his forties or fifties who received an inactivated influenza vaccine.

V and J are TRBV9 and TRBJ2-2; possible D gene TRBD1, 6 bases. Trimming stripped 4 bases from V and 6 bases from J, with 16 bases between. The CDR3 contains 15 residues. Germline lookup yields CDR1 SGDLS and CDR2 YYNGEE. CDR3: CASSPLGAKAGELFF. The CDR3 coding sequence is TGTGCCAGCAGCCCGTTGGGGGCCAAAGCCGGGGAGCTGTTTTTT.

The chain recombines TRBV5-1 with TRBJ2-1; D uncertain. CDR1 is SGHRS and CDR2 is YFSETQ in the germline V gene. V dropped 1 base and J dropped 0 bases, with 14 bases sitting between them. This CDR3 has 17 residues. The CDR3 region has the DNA TGCGCCAGCAGCTTGTGGGTCAGCCGAAACTCCTACAATGAGCAGTTCTTC. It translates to CASSLWVSRNSYNEQFF.

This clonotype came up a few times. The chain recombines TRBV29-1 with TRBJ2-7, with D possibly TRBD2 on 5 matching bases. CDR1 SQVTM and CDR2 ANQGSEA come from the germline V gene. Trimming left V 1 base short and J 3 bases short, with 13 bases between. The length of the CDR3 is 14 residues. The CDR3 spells CSVEVKGSDYEQYF. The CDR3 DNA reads TGCAGCGTTGAAGTTAAGGGTAGCGACTACGAGCAGTACTTC.

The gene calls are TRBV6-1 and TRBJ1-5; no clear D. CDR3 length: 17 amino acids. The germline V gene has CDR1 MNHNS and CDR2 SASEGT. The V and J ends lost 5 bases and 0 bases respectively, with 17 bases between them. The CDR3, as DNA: TGTGCCAGCAGTCTCCCTGCCTACAGACTTAGCAATCAGCCCCAGCATTTT. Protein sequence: CASSLPAYRLSNQPQHF.

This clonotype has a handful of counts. CDR3 sequence reads: CASSFHGSSGYNEQFF. Written as DNA, the CDR3 is TGTGCCAGCAGCTTCCACGGGAGTAGCGGATACAATGAGCAGTTCTTC. This chain connects TRBV11-1 to TRBJ2-1, with a weak D call TRBD2 (6 bases). Per the germline V gene, CDR1 is SGHAT and CDR2 is FQDESV (reference sequence). Between the trimmed V and J ends, which lost 3 bases and 4 bases, there was a span of 16 bases. The CDR3 is made up of 16 amino acids.

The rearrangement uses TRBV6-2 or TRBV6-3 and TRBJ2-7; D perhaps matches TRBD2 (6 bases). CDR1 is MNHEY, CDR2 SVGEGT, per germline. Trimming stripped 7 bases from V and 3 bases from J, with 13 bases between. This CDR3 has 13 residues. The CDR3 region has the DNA TGTGCCAGCATGCGGGACTTACTCTACGAGCAGTACTTC. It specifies CASMRDLLYEQYF.

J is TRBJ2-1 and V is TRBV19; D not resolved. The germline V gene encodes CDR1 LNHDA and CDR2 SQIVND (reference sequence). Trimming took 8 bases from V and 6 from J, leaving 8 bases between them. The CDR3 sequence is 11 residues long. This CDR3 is CASPGGNEQFF. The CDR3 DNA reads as TGTGCCAGTCCGGGTGGCAATGAGCAGTTCTTC.

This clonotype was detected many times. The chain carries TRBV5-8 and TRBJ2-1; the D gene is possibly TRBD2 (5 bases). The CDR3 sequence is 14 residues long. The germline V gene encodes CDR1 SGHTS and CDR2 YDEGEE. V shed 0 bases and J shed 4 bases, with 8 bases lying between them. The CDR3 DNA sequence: TGTGCCAGCAGCTTGGGGACTGGATACAATGAGCAGTTCTTC. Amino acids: CASSLGTGYNEQFF. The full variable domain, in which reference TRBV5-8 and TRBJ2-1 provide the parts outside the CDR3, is EAGVTQSPTHLIKTRGQQATLRCSPISGHTSVYWYQQALGLGLQFLLWYDEGEERNRGNFPPRFSGRQFPNYSSELNVNALELEDSALYLCASSLGTGYNEQFFGPGTRLTVL.

CDR3 sequence reads: CASSLRGDPDTQYF. As DNA, the CDR3 is TGTGCCAGCAGTTTAAGGGGGGACCCAGATACGCAGTATTTT. This chain uses TRBV28 with TRBJ2-3; either TRBD1 or TRBD2 may supply D (6 bases each). V lost 2 bases and J lost 4, with 10 bases in between. The CDR3 runs to 14 residues. CDR1 and CDR2 (germline): MDHEN, SYDVKM. The full variable domain, completed using reference TRBV28 and TRBJ2-3, is DVKVTQSSRYLVKRTGEKVFLECVQDMDHENMFWYRQDPGLGLRLIYFSYDVKMKEKGDIPEGYSVSREKKERFSLILESASTNQTSMYLCASSLRGDPDTQYFGPGTRLTVL.

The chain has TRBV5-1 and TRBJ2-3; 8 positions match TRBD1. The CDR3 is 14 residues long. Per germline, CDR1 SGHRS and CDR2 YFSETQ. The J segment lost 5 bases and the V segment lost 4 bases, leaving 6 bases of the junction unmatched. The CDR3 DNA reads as TGCGCCAGCAGCCCGGACAGGGATGTAGATACGCAGTATTTT. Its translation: CASSPDRDVDTQYF.

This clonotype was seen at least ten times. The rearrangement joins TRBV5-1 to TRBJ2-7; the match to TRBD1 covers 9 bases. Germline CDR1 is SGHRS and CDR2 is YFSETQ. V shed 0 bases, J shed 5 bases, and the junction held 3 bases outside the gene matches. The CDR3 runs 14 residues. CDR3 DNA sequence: TGCGCCAGCAGCTTGGGCGGGACAGGGAACGAGCAGTACTTC. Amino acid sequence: CASSLGGTGNEQYF. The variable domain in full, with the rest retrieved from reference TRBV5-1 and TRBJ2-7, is KAGVTQTPRYLIKTRGQQVTLSCSPISGHRSVSWYQQTPGQGLQFLFEYFSETQRNKGNFPGRFSGRQFSNSRSEMNVSTLELGDSALYLCASSLGGTGNEQYFGPGTRLTVT.

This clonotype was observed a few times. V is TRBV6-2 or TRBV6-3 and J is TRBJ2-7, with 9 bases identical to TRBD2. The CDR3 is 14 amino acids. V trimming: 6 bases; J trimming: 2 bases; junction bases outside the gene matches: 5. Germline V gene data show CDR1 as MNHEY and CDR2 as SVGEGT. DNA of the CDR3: TGTGCCAGCAGATCACTAGCGGGTACCTACGAGCAGTACTTC. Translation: CASRSLAGTYEQYF.

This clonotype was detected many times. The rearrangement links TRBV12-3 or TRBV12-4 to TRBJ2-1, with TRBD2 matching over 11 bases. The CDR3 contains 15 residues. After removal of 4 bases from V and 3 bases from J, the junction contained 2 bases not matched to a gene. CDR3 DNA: TGTGCCAGCAGTTCCGGGACTAGCGGCTACAATGAGCAGTTCTTC. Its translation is CASSSGTSGYNEQFF.

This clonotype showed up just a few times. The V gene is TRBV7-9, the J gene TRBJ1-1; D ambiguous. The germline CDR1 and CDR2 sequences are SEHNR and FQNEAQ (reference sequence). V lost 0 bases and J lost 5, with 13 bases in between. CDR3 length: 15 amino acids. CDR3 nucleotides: TGTGCCAGCAGCTTAGCCCTCCCCCGGGATACTGAAGCTTTCTTT. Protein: CASSLALPRDTEAFF.

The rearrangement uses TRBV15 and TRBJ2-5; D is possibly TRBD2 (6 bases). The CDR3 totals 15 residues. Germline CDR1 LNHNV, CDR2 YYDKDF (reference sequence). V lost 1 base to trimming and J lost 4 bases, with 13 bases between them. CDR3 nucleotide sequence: TGTGCCACCAGCAGAGTAGGCCAGGGAGGAGAGACCCAGTACTTC. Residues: CATSRVGQGGETQYF.

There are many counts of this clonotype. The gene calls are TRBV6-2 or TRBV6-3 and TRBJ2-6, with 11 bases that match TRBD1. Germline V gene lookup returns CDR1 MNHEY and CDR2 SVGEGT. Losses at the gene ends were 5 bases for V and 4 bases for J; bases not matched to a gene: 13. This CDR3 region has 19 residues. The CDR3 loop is CASSLLSGTGGDGANVLTF. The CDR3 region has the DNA TGTGCCAGCAGTCTCTTATCCGGGACAGGGGGTGACGGGGCCAACGTCCTGACTTTC.

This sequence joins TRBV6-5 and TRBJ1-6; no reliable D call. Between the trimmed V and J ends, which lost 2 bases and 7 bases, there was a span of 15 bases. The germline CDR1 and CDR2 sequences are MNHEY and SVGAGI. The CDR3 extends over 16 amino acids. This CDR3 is CASSYGSKGGNSPLHF. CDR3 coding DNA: TGTGCCAGCAGTTACGGGAGTAAGGGTGGGAATTCACCCCTCCACTTT.

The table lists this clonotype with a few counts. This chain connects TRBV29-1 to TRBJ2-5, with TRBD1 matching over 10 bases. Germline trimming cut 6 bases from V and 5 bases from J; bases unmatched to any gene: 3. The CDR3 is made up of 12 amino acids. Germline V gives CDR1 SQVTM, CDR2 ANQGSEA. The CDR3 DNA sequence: TGCAGCGTGTCGGACAGGGGGGAGACCCAGTACTTC. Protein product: CSVSDRGETQYF.

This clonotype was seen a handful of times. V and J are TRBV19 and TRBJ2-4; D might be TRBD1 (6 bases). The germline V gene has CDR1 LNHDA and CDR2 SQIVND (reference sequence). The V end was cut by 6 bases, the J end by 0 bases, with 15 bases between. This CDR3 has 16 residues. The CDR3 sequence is CASSRWDTLAKNIQYF. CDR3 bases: TGTGCCAGTAGCAGGTGGGACACCTTAGCCAAAAACATTCAGTACTTC.

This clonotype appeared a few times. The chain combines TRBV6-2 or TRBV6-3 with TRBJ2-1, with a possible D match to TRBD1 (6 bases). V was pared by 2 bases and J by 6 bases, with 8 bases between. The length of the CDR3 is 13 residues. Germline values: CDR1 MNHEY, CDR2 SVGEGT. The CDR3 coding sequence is TGTGCCAGCAGTTACGCGACAGGCAATGAGCAGTTCTTC. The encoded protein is CASSYATGNEQFF.

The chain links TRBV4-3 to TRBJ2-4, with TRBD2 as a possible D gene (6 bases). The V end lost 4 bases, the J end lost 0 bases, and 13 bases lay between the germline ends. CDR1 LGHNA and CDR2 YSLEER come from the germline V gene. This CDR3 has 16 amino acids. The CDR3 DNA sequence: TGCGCCAGCAGCCCGGGAGAGGGTCTAGCCAAAAACATTCAGTACTTC. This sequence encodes CASSPGEGLAKNIQYF.

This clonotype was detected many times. For the CDR3, the DNA is TGCAGTGCTAGAGAAGGAGGGTCCTCGGGGGGTCAGCCCCAGCATTTT. This codes for CSAREGGSSGGQPQHF. The chain has TRBV20-1 and TRBJ1-5, with D possibly matching TRBD1 (5 bases). The CDR3 sequence is 16 residues long. Germline-derived CDR1 and CDR2 are DFQATT and SNEGSKA (reference sequence). V was trimmed by 0 bases and J by 6 bases, leaving 18 bases between them.

CDR3 sequence: CASSLGTSRLETQYF. The CDR3 DNA reads TGTGCCAGCAGTTTGGGGACTAGCCGGTTAGAGACCCAGTACTTC. The genes are TRBV12-3 or TRBV12-4 and TRBJ2-5; TRBD2 agrees at 9 bases. This CDR3 region has 15 residues. Trimming cost V 3 bases and J 4 bases; bases outside gene matches: 6.

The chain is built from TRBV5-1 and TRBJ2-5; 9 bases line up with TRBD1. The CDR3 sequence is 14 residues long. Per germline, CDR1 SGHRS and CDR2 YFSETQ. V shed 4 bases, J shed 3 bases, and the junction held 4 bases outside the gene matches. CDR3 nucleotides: TGCGCCAGCAGCGATGGGACAGGGAAAGAGACCCAGTACTTC. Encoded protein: CASSDGTGKETQYF.

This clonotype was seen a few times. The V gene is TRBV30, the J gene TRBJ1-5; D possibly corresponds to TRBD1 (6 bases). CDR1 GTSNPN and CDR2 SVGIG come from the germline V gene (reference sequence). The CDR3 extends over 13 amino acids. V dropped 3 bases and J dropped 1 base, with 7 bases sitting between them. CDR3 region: CAWSGQSNQPQHF. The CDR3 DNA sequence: TGTGCCTGGAGCGGACAGAGCAATCAGCCCCAGCATTTT.

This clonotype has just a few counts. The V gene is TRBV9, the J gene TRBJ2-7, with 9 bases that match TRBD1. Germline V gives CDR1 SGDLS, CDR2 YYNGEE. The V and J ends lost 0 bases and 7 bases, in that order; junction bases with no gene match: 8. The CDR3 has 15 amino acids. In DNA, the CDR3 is TGTGCCAGCAGCGTAGAGGGGACAGGGTTTGGAGAGCAGTACTTC. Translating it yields CASSVEGTGFGEQYF.

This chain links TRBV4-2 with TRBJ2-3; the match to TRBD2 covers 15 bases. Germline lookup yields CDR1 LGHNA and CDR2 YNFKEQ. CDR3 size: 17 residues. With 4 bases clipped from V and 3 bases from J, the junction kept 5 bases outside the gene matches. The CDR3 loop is CASSLAGTSGRTDTQYF. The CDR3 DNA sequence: TGTGCCAGCAGCCTAGCCGGGACTAGCGGGAGGACAGATACGCAGTATTTT.

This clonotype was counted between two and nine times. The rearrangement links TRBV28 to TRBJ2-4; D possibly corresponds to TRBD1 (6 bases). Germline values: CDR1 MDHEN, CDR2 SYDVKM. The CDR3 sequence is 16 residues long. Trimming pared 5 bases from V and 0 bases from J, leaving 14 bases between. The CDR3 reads CASSTTDRIAKNIQYF. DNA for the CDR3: TGTGCCAGCAGTACAACCGACAGGATAGCCAAAAACATTCAGTACTTC.